This T cell receptor (beta chain) was recovered during a study of siplizumab effects on memory and regulatory T cells. TCRdb's table, derived via immunoSEQ multiplex PCR, lists solely in-frame clones and lacks some. The sample carries tens of thousands of clones, about 88% recorded once. Germline-derived CDR1 and CDR2 are LNHDA and SQIVND (reference sequence). This CDR3 spans 15 amino acids. V was trimmed by 3 bases and J by 1 base, leaving 12 bases between them. This clone showed up just a few times. Its antigen is as yet unknown. Study outcomes and limitations: Mapping to unstimulated subsets was achieved for only a minor fraction of alloreactive clones. The authors did not confirm suppressive function in proliferating Tregs from siplizumab cultures. Significant reduction of alloreactive sequences traceable to unstimulated CD4+ memory cells was observed with siplizumab. The authors could not assign a naive or memory phenotype to roughly 75-95% of proliferating CD4+ or CD8+ clones.

This sequence originates from a human donor in good health. The chain has TRBV19 and TRBJ1-1; TRBD1 is a possible D gene (5 bases). Sequencing was done on a sample of naive CD8+ T cells sorted from blood. The CDR3 protein is CASSINGGPNTEAFF. CDR3 coding DNA: TGTGCCAGTAGTATTAATGGGGGACCGAACACTGAAGCTTTCTTT.